A selection of T cell receptor beta chains follows, all from one sample in a study of CD8+ T cells in alopecia areata. The assay was immunoSEQ multiplex PCR, and TCRdb's table has in-frame clones only and misses some. Here the sample spans fewer than 250,000 clones, more than 45% being singletons. Source: CD4+ T cells sorted from blood, taken at week 0. These receptor sequences come from a human donor with alopecia areata. CDR3s include the opening cysteine and the closing phenylalanine or tryptophan. Each record gives: J gene, CDR3 length, clone size, V gene, D gene, CDR3 protein, CDR3 DNA. A D gene is named only where the DNA matches it firmly. Clone size is given for some rows only: seen once, a few or many times, or a class if the clone is expanded.

>TRBJ1-1|14|NA|TRBV18|TRBD1
CASSWDRLNTEAFF
TGTGCCAGCTCTTGGGACAGGCTGAACACTGAAGCTTTCTTT
>TRBJ1-5|13|many|TRBV10-3|NA
CAISESLDQPQHF
TGTGCCATCAGTGAGTCGTTGGATCAGCCCCAGCATTTT
>TRBJ1-1|14|NA|TRBV27|NA
CASSPRTLNTEAFF
TGTGCCAGCAGTCCCCGGACACTGAACACTGAAGCTTTCTTT
>TRBJ1-4|15|NA|TRBV9|NA
CASSAGPRRDEKLFF
TGTGCCAGCAGCGCGGGACCGCGAAGGGATGAAAAACTGTTTTTT
>TRBJ1-1|12|NA|TRBV14|NA
CASHPLGTEAFF
TGTGCCAGCCACCCCTTGGGGACTGAAGCTTTCTTT
>TRBJ1-1|15|NA|TRBV5-1|NA
CASSPPGTSNTEAFF
TGCGCCAGCAGCCCTCCTGGGACATCGAACACTGAAGCTTTCTTT
>TRBJ2-1|13|few|TRBV7-2|NA
CASNNRRGNEQFF
TGTGCCAGCAACAACCGAAGGGGCAATGAGCAGTTCTTC
>TRBJ2-7|18|NA|TRBV21-1|NA
CASSKFMNRDSSSTEQYF
TGTGCCAGCAGCAAATTCATGAACCGGGACAGCTCTTCGACCGAGCAGTACTTC
>TRBJ2-5|14|NA|TRBV6-5|NA
CASSPSGGRETQYF
TGTGCCAGCAGCCCCTCCGGGGGGCGAGAGACCCAGTACTTC
>TRBJ2-2|14|NA|TRBV30|NA
CAWSPDRGTGELFF
TGTGCCTGGAGTCCAGACCGGGGTACCGGGGAGCTGTTTTTT
>TRBJ1-2|11|few|TRBV29-1|NA
CSVGVRPGYTF
TGCAGCGTTGGAGTCAGGCCTGGCTACACCTTC
>TRBJ1-3|12|NA|TRBV29-1|NA
CSVGDPGNTIYF
TGCAGCGTGGGAGACCCTGGAAACACCATATATTTT
>TRBJ2-7|16|once|TRBV7-3|TRBD2
CASSLTGTSGSHEQYF
TGTGCCAGCAGCTTAACAGGGACTAGCGGGAGCCACGAGCAGTACTTC
>TRBJ1-2|14|NA|TRBV30|NA
CAWRSSGRNYGYTF
TGTGCCTGGAGGAGTTCAGGACGTAACTATGGCTACACCTTC
>TRBJ2-3|13|few|TRBV29-1|NA
CSVEIRPTDTQYF
TGCAGCGTTGAAATACGGCCCACAGATACGCAGTATTTT
>TRBJ2-5|11|few|TRBV20-1|NA
CSANRDETQYF
TGCAGTGCTAACCGGGATGAGACCCAGTACTTC
>TRBJ2-7|14|NA|TRBV6-6|TRBD2
CASSFLRGAYEQYF
TGTGCCAGCAGTTTCCTTCGGGGGGCCTACGAGCAGTACTTC
>TRBJ2-7|16|NA|TRBV7-9|TRBD2
CASSLQGLAGSYEQYF
TGTGCCAGCAGCTTACAGGGACTAGCGGGGTCCTACGAGCAGTACTTC
>TRBJ1-1|14|NA|TRBV7-9|NA
CASSLNAGETEAFF
TGTGCCAGCAGCTTAAACGCAGGGGAAACTGAAGCTTTCTTT
>TRBJ2-4|15|few|TRBV30|TRBD1
CAWWSRDRAKNIQYF
TGTGCCTGGTGGAGCCGGGACAGAGCCAAAAACATTCAGTACTTC
>TRBJ2-1|12|NA|TRBV11-1|NA
CASSSTDNEQFF
TGTGCCAGCAGCTCGACAGACAATGAGCAGTTCTTC
>TRBJ2-6|13|NA|TRBV7-2|NA
CASSSGRANVLTF
TGTGCCAGCAGCTCGGGGAGGGCCAACGTCCTGACTTTC
>TRBJ2-7|14|few|TRBV14|NA
CASSQRGKSYEQYF
TGTGCCAGCAGCCAAAGAGGCAAGTCCTACGAGCAGTACTTC
>TRBJ2-1|15|NA|TRBV7-7|NA
CASSLVATGADEQFF
TGTGCCAGCAGCTTAGTTGCGACGGGGGCCGATGAGCAGTTCTTC
>TRBJ2-7|13|NA|TRBV29-1|NA
CSVEAGAAYEQYF
TGCAGCGTTGAAGCCGGGGCCGCCTACGAGCAGTACTTC
>TRBJ1-2|12|NA|TRBV6-6|NA
CASLGQGDGYTF
TGTGCCAGCCTAGGGCAGGGTGATGGCTACACCTTC
>TRBJ1-1|16|NA|TRBV7-3|TRBD1
CASSSDRGPMNTEAFF
TGTGCCAGCAGCTCCGACAGGGGGCCGATGAACACTGAAGCTTTCTTT
>TRBJ2-7|13|NA|TRBV19|TRBD1
CASSRQGLGEQYF
TGTGCCAGTAGTAGACAGGGCTTGGGCGAGCAGTACTTC
>TRBJ2-2|15|NA|TRBV27|TRBD1
CASSWDSRNTGELFF
TGTGCCAGCAGTTGGGACAGCCGGAACACCGGGGAGCTGTTTTTT
>TRBJ1-2|12|NA|TRBV5-1|TRBD1
CASSMDRDGYTF
TGCGCCAGCAGCATGGACAGGGACGGCTACACCTTC
>TRBJ2-7|13|NA|TRBV29-1|TRBD1
CSVADRDLHEQYF
TGCAGCGTTGCGGACAGGGACCTACACGAGCAGTACTTC
>TRBJ1-1|14|few|TRBV29-1|NA
CSVKSPGRDTEAFF
TGCAGCGTGAAGTCGCCAGGGAGAGACACTGAAGCTTTCTTT
>TRBJ2-7|15|NA|TRBV5-1|NA
CASSTDRRGRYEQYF
TGCGCCAGCAGCACGGACCGAAGGGGACGTTACGAGCAGTACTTC
>TRBJ2-1|13|few|TRBV10-3|TRBD2
CATGAGASNEQFF
TGTGCCACCGGGGCGGGAGCTAGCAATGAGCAGTTCTTC
>TRBJ1-1|12|few|TRBV29-1|NA
CSVITGNTEAFF
TGCAGCGTTATTACAGGGAACACTGAAGCTTTCTTT
>TRBJ2-5|11|NA|TRBV7-9|NA
CASSLAETQYF
TGTGCCAGCAGCTTAGCAGAGACCCAGTACTTC
>TRBJ1-3|17|few|TRBV25-1|NA
CASQTGQPGGSGNTIYF
TGTGCCAGTCAAACAGGACAGCCTGGGGGCTCTGGAAACACCATATATTTT
>TRBJ1-2|15|few|TRBV7-2|TRBD1
CASSLIGTGGAGYTF
TGTGCCAGCAGCTTAATTGGGACAGGGGGCGCCGGCTACACCTTC
>TRBJ2-6|12|NA|TRBV7-2|NA
CASSPPGNVLTF
TGTGCCAGCAGCCCCCCCGGCAACGTCCTGACTTTC
>TRBJ1-3|14|once|TRBV29-1|NA
CSAREGFSGNTIYF
TGCAGCGCCCGGGAGGGCTTCTCTGGAAACACCATATATTTT
>TRBJ2-1|16|NA|TRBV7-7|TRBD1
CASSLEVWDRGHEQFF
TGTGCTAGCAGCTTAGAGGTTTGGGACAGGGGCCATGAGCAGTTCTTC
>TRBJ1-2|15|NA|TRBV7-9|NA
CASSALDGSNYGYTF
TGTGCCAGCAGCGCCTTGGACGGTTCTAACTATGGCTACACCTTC
>TRBJ1-2|16|NA|TRBV6-1|NA
CASSEAQRREVVGYTF
TGTGCCAGCAGTGAAGCGCAGAGGAGGGAGGTCGTTGGCTACACCTTC
>TRBJ1-3|12|NA|TRBV30|NA
CAWGDSGNTIYF
TGTGCCTGGGGCGACTCTGGAAACACCATATATTTT
>TRBJ2-3|15|once|TRBV7-8|NA
CASSLLHRDTDTQYF
TGTGCCAGCAGCTTACTACACAGGGACACAGATACGCAGTATTTT
>TRBJ2-1|16|few|TRBV5-1|TRBD2
CASSPSSGGFYNEQFF
TGCGCCAGCAGTCCTTCTAGCGGGGGATTTTACAATGAGCAGTTCTTC
>TRBJ1-2|15|NA|TRBV6-5|TRBD1
CASSFRGQGNYGYTF
TGTGCCAGCAGTTTTAGAGGACAGGGCAACTATGGCTACACCTTC
>TRBJ2-6|16|NA|TRBV14|NA
CASSRTVHSGANVLTF
TGTGCCAGCAGCCGGACGGTACACTCTGGGGCCAACGTCCTGACTTTC